This T cell receptor beta chain stems from a study of T cell responses to AZD1222 COVID-19 vaccine. Study-level points and caveats: Nearly half of the spike-specific TCRs reportedly recognize variant regions that carry no mutations. Sampling captured repertoires only after the peak T cell response.

Concerning this clone: The antigen is unknown.

CDR1 is KGHSH, CDR2 LQKENI, per germline. The CDR3 loop spans 14 amino acids. Trimming removed 5 bases at V and 7 bases at J, with 12 bases between. TCRdb's copy holds only in-frame clones and misses some; the assay was immunoSEQ multiplex PCR. The sample includes roughly 100,000 clones, 70% to 90% seen only once; the top ten take under 3.5%. This specimen was peripheral blood, taken on day 0 of AZD1222 vaccination. This chain links TRBV18 with TRBJ1-6; D perhaps matches TRBD1 (6 bases). The TCR sequence derives from an adult in good health. CDR3 sequence reads: CASSGQGTNSPLHF. The CDR3 nucleotides read TGTGCCAGCTCAGGGCAGGGGACGAATTCACCCCTCCACTTT.